The clone carrying this TCR beta chain was seen a handful of times. Its antigen remains unknown. This sample stems from a study of blood T cells in healthy people across ages. Through a sample-barcoded 5' primer and a J-beta primer mix, a second PCR was run for roughly 6 to 12 cycles. TCRdb re-derived calls from the 5' RACE reads in MiXCR, one entry per CDR3 protein. The data contain approximately 1,700,000 distinct CDR3 sequences, 39% of them singletons. Each donor gave around 9.3 milliliters of peripheral blood. The study, taken as a whole, reports: Diversity figures based on one million T cells were deemed too low. Naive T cell percentage and TCR beta diversity correlated strongly.

The clonotype originates from a human donor in good health. The specimen was blood.

The CDR3 DNA reads as TGTGCCAGCAGCTTAAAAGTGGGACTAGCGGGGGGGTCCCCCACAGATACGCAGTATTTT. Amino acids: CASSLKVGLAGGSPTDTQYF. V gene TRBV7-2 combines with J gene TRBJ2-3, with 16 bases lining up with TRBD2. CDR3 size: 20 residues. With 2 bases clipped from V and 2 bases from J, the junction kept 10 bases outside the gene matches. The germline V gene encodes CDR1 SGHTA and CDR2 FQGNSA.